The T cell receptor beta chain under discussion was sequenced for a study of cytomegalovirus exposure and HLA in healthy donors. Study background: In an earlier analysis, 90 million to 130 million unique TCR beta sequences were found from approximately 190 million T cells.

The PCR contained 60 Vbeta and 13 Jbeta primers. Data came from immunoSEQ multiplex PCR; TCRdb stores just in-frame clones and leaves some out. The sample yields 210,000 or so clones, roughly 73% seen once. Germline V gene sequence: CDR1 SGHRS, CDR2 YFSETQ. This CDR3 region has 18 residues. The ends were cut back, 4 bases at V and 0 bases at J, with 22 bases in the middle. This clonotype was sampled from a boy aged 10-17 years in good health and CMV-seronegative. The chain couples TRBV5-1 to TRBJ1-2; the D is unclear. What was sequenced was PBMCs. CDR3: CASSQSAFGGLPNYGYTF. The CDR3, as DNA: TGCGCCAGCAGCCAATCCGCTTTCGGCGGCTTACCTAACTATGGCTACACCTTC.